This T cell receptor (beta chain) was profiled in a study of blood T cell repertoires in COVID-19. Here immunoSEQ multiplex PCR was the method, and the copy in TCRdb shows in-frame clones only, minus some. The repertoire consists of about 380,000 clones, with more than 75% occurring once and the leading ten covering roughly 1.2%. Two consecutive negative NP/OP PCR tests, clearance, or resolved symptoms defined Cohort 3 recovery. The V gene's germline CDR1 is SGHTS and CDR2 YDEGEE. The CDR3 is 15 amino acids. V gave up 4 bases and J gave up 5 bases; unmatched junction bases: 11. The sequencing input was PBMCs or T cells enriched from blood (not recorded which). This TCR was recovered from a woman under 30 who had recovered from COVID-19. This chain connects TRBV5-8 to TRBJ1-2; 7 bases map to TRBD1. The CDR3 DNA reads as TGTGCCAGCAGCCGGAACCGGGACAGCTATTATGGCTACACCTTC. It is translated as CASSRNRDSYYGYTF.